This T cell receptor (beta chain) was sequenced for a study of T-cell reconstitution after alpha-beta-depleted transplantation in children. A TCRbeta library incorporating unique molecular identifiers was prepared. TCRdb re-called the PCR reads with MiXCR, one entry per CDR3 protein. The table records around 960,000 distinct CDR3 sequences, less than 30% of them present only once. This CDR3 is built from 13 residues. The study, taken as a whole, reports: Recipient T cells and thymic progenitors that survived gave rise to the high TCRbeta diversity observed at day 60 in some patients. T-cell counts and diversity were attributed mostly to newly produced T cells one year after transplant. Several hundred rapidly expanded clones from non-depleted graft cells reportedly supplied alpha-beta T cells about two months post-transplant.

On this clonotype itself: Antigen specificity is unknown.

The chain joins TRBV21-1 to TRBJ2-2; whether TRBD1, the table's D call, matches the DNA was not checked. TRBV21-1 is noted as a pseudogene. This TCR was sampled from a boy in the first two years of life who had a stem cell transplant for SCID, so the T cells may come from the graft donor. The starting material was PBMCs, mostly from graft donor cells, obtained 360 days after TCRalphabeta/CD19-depleted stem cell transplant. The CDR3 sequence is CASKGINTGELFF. Written as DNA, the CDR3 is TGTGCCAGCAAGGGGATAAATACCGGGGAGCTGTTTTTT.